One and the same sample provided the 2 T cell receptor beta chains below, sequenced in a study of T cells in Graves' hyperthyroidism and ophthalmopathy. From RNA transcripts, TCR beta CDR3 regions were amplified. The HTBI primer set served for first-round RT-PCR of the TCR CDR3. MiXCR was run by TCRdb on the multiplex PCR reads, yielding one entry per CDR3 protein. The profile covers approximately 490,000 distinct CDR3 sequences, with less than 25% appearing a single time and around 47% taken by the ten largest. Material for sequencing was blood. The receptor source for this set is a woman aged 65 to 85 with Graves' ophthalmopathy.

The V gene is TRBV6-2 or TRBV6-3, the J gene TRBJ2-1; no clear D. Trimming left V 2 bases short and J 6 bases short, with 11 bases between. Germline-derived CDR1 and CDR2 are MNHEY and SVGEGT. There are 14 residues in the CDR3. CDR3 bases: TGTGCCAGCAGTTACCTTCCCCTAGTCAATGAGCAGTTCTTC. Translating it yields CASSYLPLVNEQFF.

The CDR3 reads CASSFEVASYADTQYF. The CDR3 nucleotides are TGTGCCAGCAGCTTCGAGGTAGCCTCATACGCAGATACGCAGTATTTT. The V call is TRBV5-5, the J call TRBJ2-3; no reliable D call. Germline values: CDR1 SGHKS, CDR2 YYEKEE (reference sequence). Trimming shortened V by 2 bases and J by 4 bases, and 17 bases separated the two germline ends. This CDR3 comprises 16 residues.